The present T cell receptor (beta chain) was sequenced within a study of blood T cell repertoires in COVID-19. It was during active infection that Seattle patients were enrolled and then longitudinally followed. The data were produced by immunoSEQ multiplex PCR, yet TCRdb's version contains in-frame clones alone and is incomplete. There are 250,000 to 350,000 clones in the sample; roughly 90% occur only once, and less than 3% lies in the top ten. Sequenced input: peripheral blood. The TCR sequence derives from a woman aged 25 to 39 with COVID-19, enrolled during active disease.

CDR3 bases: TGCGCCAGCAGTCAAGGGGGGGTGAGGTCCACTGAAGCTTTCTTT. Translation gives CASSQGGVRSTEAFF. The genes are TRBV5-1 and TRBJ1-1; D perhaps matches TRBD1 (6 bases). CDR1 and CDR2 (germline): SGHRS, YFSETQ. The length of the CDR3 is 15 residues. The ends were cut back, 5 bases at V and 4 bases at J, with 18 bases in the middle.